This passage covers 27 T cell receptor beta chains from one sample sequenced in a study of breast tumors, draining lymph nodes, adjacent tissues. TCRdb re-called the multiplex PCR reads with MiXCR, one entry per CDR3 protein. The top ten hold under 1.5% of the sample, which has about 100,000 distinct CDR3 sequences, approximately 21% seen once. The lymph nodes were axillary draining lymph nodes from breast cancer patients. The sequencing input was axillary lymph node tissue. These receptors were obtained from a female donor with breast cancer. Some clones in this sample may be carry-over from other donors' samples.

In this sample, this clonotype turned up many times. The CDR3 coding sequence is TGTGCCAGTAGTATTCAGGGCCCTCAGCCCCAGCATTTT. Its translation is CASSIQGPQPQHF. This chain joins TRBV19 and TRBJ1-5; D may be TRBD1 (5 bases). V lost 3 bases to trimming and J lost 6 bases, with 9 bases between them. The CDR3 consists of 13 residues. Germline-derived CDR1 and CDR2 are LNHDA and SQIVND (reference sequence).

Worth noting for this clonotype: The junction departs from germline at one end; a sequencing error may be responsible. The rearrangement uses TRBV11-2 and TRBJ2-2, with 12 bases that match TRBD2. The CDR3 has 15 amino acids. Germline V gene sequence: CDR1 SGHAT, CDR2 FQNNGV. CDR3 in amino acids: CASGRTSGNPGELFF. The CDR3 DNA sequence: TGTGCCAGCGGGAGGACTAGCGGGAACCCCGGGGAGCTGTTTTTT.

This clonotype was seen at least ten times. The chain links TRBV6-5 to TRBJ2-3, with D maybe TRBD2 (5 bases). The germline V gene has CDR1 MNHEY and CDR2 SVGAGI. V was cut by 7 bases and J by 6 bases, with 8 bases left in between. The CDR3 has 11 amino acids. In DNA form, the CDR3 reads TGTGCCAGCAATCGGGGTGATACGCAGTATTTT. This encodes CASNRGDTQYF.

This clonotype was counted many times. This CDR3 reads CASSLFDNSYEQYF. The CDR3 DNA follows: TGCGCCAGCAGCTTATTCGACAACTCCTACGAGCAGTACTTC. The rearrangement links TRBV5-1 to TRBJ2-7; D ambiguous. The CDR3 sequence is 14 residues long. Trimming cost V 2 bases and J 0 bases, with 9 bases left between them. Germline CDR1 reads SGHRS; CDR2 reads YFSETQ.

The table lists this clonotype with many counts. V usage is TRBV27 and J usage is TRBJ2-1; 10 bases align to TRBD2. The CDR3 covers 15 residues. With V trimmed by 2 bases and J by 8 bases, 6 bases remained unmatched. Germline V lookup: CDR1 MNHEY, CDR2 SMNVEV (reference sequence). The CDR3 region is CASSLLLAGVDEQFF. CDR3 coding DNA: TGTGCCAGCAGTTTACTTCTAGCGGGAGTAGATGAGCAGTTCTTC.

This clonotype was recorded many times. The chain carries TRBV7-3 and TRBJ2-3; D perhaps matches TRBD2 (5 bases). V was trimmed by 0 bases and J by 2 bases, leaving 9 bases between them. CDR1 is SGHTA and CDR2 is FQGTGA in the germline V gene. The CDR3 runs to 15 residues. This CDR3 is CASSLTISATDTQYF. In DNA, the CDR3 is TGTGCCAGCAGCTTAACTATTAGCGCCACAGATACGCAGTATTTT.

On this clonotype: A much larger clone lies a single base off, so this may be a read error. The chain is built from TRBV6-6 and TRBJ2-5, with no clear D. In germline, CDR1 is MNHNY, CDR2 SVGAGI (reference sequence). The CDR3 runs 13 residues. The ends were cut back, 2 bases at V and 3 bases at J, with 7 bases in the middle. CDR3: CASSYPSKETQYF. CDR3 bases: TGTGCCAGCAGTTACCCGTCAAAAGAGACCCAGTACTTC.

This clonotype appeared many times. This chain connects TRBV6-2 or TRBV6-3 to TRBJ1-2, with D uncertain. CDR3 length equals 13 residues. V lost 6 bases and J 3 bases, leaving 11 bases between the germline ends. Per germline, CDR1 MNHEY and CDR2 SVGEGT. CDR3 in amino acids: CASSLTRHYGYTF. The CDR3 DNA reads TGTGCCAGCAGCTTAACACGGCACTATGGCTACACCTTC.

On this clonotype itself: A much larger clonotype is one base distant, so this may be a read error. J is TRBJ2-7 and V is TRBV7-8, with 8 bases fitting TRBD1. This CDR3 spans 15 amino acids. Germline V gives CDR1 SGHVS, CDR2 FQNEAQ. The CDR3 is CVSSLGADRAYEQYF. Here the CDR3 DNA reads TGTGTCAGCAGCTTAGGTGCGGACAGGGCCTACGAGCAGTACTTC. The full variable domain, rest sourced from reference TRBV7-8 and TRBJ2-7, is GAGVSQSPRYKVAKRGQDVALRCDPISGHVSLFWYQQALGQGPEFLTYFQNEAQLDKSGLPSDRFFAERPEGSVSTLKIQRTQQEDSAVYLCVSSLGADRAYEQYFGPGTRLTVT.

Many counts were recorded for this clonotype. The rearrangement joins TRBV20-1 to TRBJ2-1; the D gene is possibly TRBD1 (5 bases). The V and J ends lost 0 bases and 2 bases respectively, with 11 bases between them. This CDR3 comprises 15 residues. Germline assignment: CDR1 DFQATT and CDR2 SNEGSKA (reference sequence). Here the CDR3 DNA reads TGCAGTGCTAGAGATGGCAGGGTCACCTACAATGAGCAGTTCTTC. Protein sequence: CSARDGRVTYNEQFF.

This clonotype has at least ten counts. This sequence joins TRBV9 and TRBJ2-7; the D call may be TRBD1 or TRBD2 (5 bases each). The V gene's germline CDR1 is SGDLS and CDR2 YYNGEE. V shed 3 bases and J shed 2 bases, with 12 bases lying between them. CDR3 length equals 14 residues. This chain's CDR3 is CASSERDGTYEQYF. CDR3 nucleotide sequence: TGTGCCAGCAGCGAAAGGGACGGAACCTACGAGCAGTACTTC.

At least ten counts were recorded for this clonotype. This rearrangement joins TRBV7-3 to TRBJ2-1, with 10 bases that match TRBD2. The CDR3 has 17 residues. With V trimmed by 3 bases and J by 3 bases, 8 bases remained unmatched. From germline, CDR1 is SGHTA and CDR2 FQGTGA. CDR3 DNA sequence: TGTGCCAGCAGCTTGGCAGGTGTAGCGGGAGGCTACAATGAGCAGTTCTTC. Amino acid sequence: CASSLAGVAGGYNEQFF.

This clonotype was picked up a small number of times. A much bigger clone sits one base away, suggesting this may be a read error. The chain carries TRBV20-1 and TRBJ2-1; no firm D call. Germline CDR1 reads DFQATT; CDR2 reads SNEGSKA (reference sequence). V lost 4 bases to trimming and J lost 0 bases, with 10 bases between them. The CDR3 is 14 amino acids. CDR3 nucleotide sequence: TGCAGTGCTAATACGGACGGCTCCTACAATGAGCAGTTCTTC. Its translation: CSANTDGSYNEQFF.

This chain joins TRBV27 and TRBJ2-5, with D maybe TRBD2 (5 bases). Germline-derived CDR1 and CDR2 are MNHEY and SMNVEV (reference sequence). The V end was cut by 11 bases, the J end by 2 bases, with 18 bases between. This CDR3 is 14 amino acids long. CDR3 DNA: TGTGCCGGCAATACAGCGGACGGGCAAGAGACCCAGTACTTC. Translation: CAGNTADGQETQYF.

This clonotype was seen many times. This chain links TRBV10-2 with TRBJ2-7, with 8 bases lining up with TRBD2. The V gene end was trimmed by 8 bases and the J gene end by 7 bases; junction bases not matched to a gene: 4. This CDR3 is built from 11 residues. The germline V gene has CDR1 WSHSY and CDR2 SAAADI. The CDR3 DNA follows: TGCGCCAGCTCGGGGGGGCAGGAGCAGTACTTC. Protein sequence: CASSGGQEQYF.

In regard to this clonotype: A much larger clone lies a single base off, so this may be a read error. The chain carries TRBV12-5 and TRBJ2-3, with TRBD2 matching 13 bases. The CDR3 is 16 residues long. Germline V gene sequence: CDR1 LGHNT, CDR2 FRNRAP. With V trimmed by 1 base and J by 4 bases, 2 bases remained unmatched. The CDR3 region is CASGLGGTSGADTQYF. The CDR3 DNA sequence: TGTGCTAGTGGTTTGGGTGGGACTAGCGGGGCAGATACGCAGTATTTT.

This clonotype showed up many times. J is TRBJ1-2 and V is TRBV13; 8 bases align to TRBD1. The CDR3 totals 15 residues. V lost 1 base to trimming and J lost 4 bases; unmatched junction nucleotides: 5. Germline CDR1 is PRHDT and CDR2 is FYEKMQ (reference sequence). The CDR3 DNA sequence: TGTGCCAGCAGCTTAGCCTTAGGACAGGGCTATGGCTACACCTTC. This encodes CASSLALGQGYGYTF.

This clonotype showed up many times. The chain recombines TRBV6-6 with TRBJ2-5, with D possibly TRBD1 on 5 matching bases. Germline lookup yields CDR1 MNHNY and CDR2 SVGAGI (reference sequence). The CDR3 runs 14 residues. Trimming cost V 2 bases and J 3 bases, with 10 bases left between them. The CDR3 here is CASSYRGIKETQYF. CDR3 nucleotides: TGTGCCAGCAGTTACAGGGGTATTAAAGAGACCCAGTACTTC.

Comment on this clonotype: A read error may be the cause here, since a much bigger clone is one base away. The chain uses TRBV13 and TRBJ1-2; a weak D match, TRBD1 (6 bases). This CDR3 is 14 amino acids long. The V gene's germline CDR1 is PRHDT and CDR2 FYEKMQ (reference sequence). This chain's CDR3 is CASSLRGPNHGYTF. For the CDR3, the DNA is TGTGCCAGCAGCCTTCGGGGGCCTAACCATGGCTACACCTTC.

Turning to this clonotype: This may be a read error, as it is one base from a much larger clone. V usage is TRBV5-4 and J usage is TRBJ2-1; 11 bases match TRBD2. The CDR3 contains 14 residues. The germline gives CDR1 SGHNT, CDR2 YYREEE (reference sequence). Unmatched junction bases numbered 6, after V lost 7 bases and J lost 6 bases. Here the CDR3 DNA reads TGTGCCAGCGGCAAGGGACTAGCGGCCAATGAGCAGTTCTTC. Translated: CASGKGLAANEQFF.

This chain links TRBV20-1 with TRBJ2-7; no clear D. The CDR3 contains 12 residues. V shed 0 bases and J shed 3 bases, with 6 bases lying between them. In germline, CDR1 is DFQATT, CDR2 SNEGSKA (reference sequence). CDR3 sequence (DNA): TGCAGTGCTAGAGATAACCGCTACGAGCAGTACTTC. Amino acid sequence: CSARDNRYEQYF.

The rearrangement joins TRBV2 to TRBJ1-1; a weak D match, TRBD1 (5 bases). Germline assignment: CDR1 SNHLY and CDR2 FYNNEI. Trimming stripped 7 bases from V and 2 bases from J, with 14 bases between. This CDR3 is built from 14 residues. The CDR3 loop reads CASKRQSVNTEAFF. CDR3 sequence (DNA): TGTGCCAGCAAAAGACAGAGCGTTAACACTGAAGCTTTCTTT.

This clonotype occurred many times. The CDR3 loop is CSAGKAGPTDTQYF. The CDR3 DNA sequence: TGCAGTGCTGGCAAAGCGGGGCCTACAGATACGCAGTATTTT. The chain employs TRBV20-1 and TRBJ2-3; 7 bases line up with TRBD2. The length of the CDR3 is 14 residues. CDR1 DFQATT and CDR2 SNEGSKA come from the germline V gene (reference sequence). Trimming at V came to 5 bases and at J to 3 bases, leaving 8 bases not matched to a gene.

Worth noting for this clonotype: This may come from a read error, since a much larger clone is one base off. The chain couples TRBV5-6 to TRBJ1-4, with unresolved D. CDR1 and CDR2 from the germline V gene are SGHDT and YYEEEE. This CDR3 has 17 amino acids. CDR3 coding DNA: TGTGCCAGCAGCTTGTGGGTCGGGGTTGCAACTAATGAAGAACTGTTTTTT. It translates to CASSLWVGVATNEELFF.

This clonotype was detected many times. As DNA, the CDR3 is TGCGCCAGCAGCATGGGGGGGGGACTACAAGAAAAACTGTTTTTT. This translates into CASSMGGGLQEKLFF. V and J are TRBV5-1 and TRBJ1-4; D may be TRBD1 (5 bases). Per germline, CDR1 SGHRS and CDR2 YFSETQ. This CDR3 region has 15 residues. V lost 4 bases and J 8 bases, leaving 18 bases between the germline ends.

This clonotype has at least ten counts. The chain employs TRBV9 and TRBJ2-3; D may be TRBD1 (7 bases). The V gene lost 5 bases and the J gene lost 5 bases, with 18 bases spanning the gap. Germline CDR1 and CDR2: SGDLS and YYNGEE. This CDR3 region has 15 residues. CDR3 protein: CASSGAGGWGDTQYF. CDR3 coding DNA: TGTGCCAGCAGTGGAGCAGGGGGGTGGGGAGATACGCAGTATTTT. Filled out from reference TRBV9 and TRBJ2-3, the complete variable domain reads DSGVTQTPKHLITATGQRVTLRCSPRSGDLSVYWYQQSLDQGLQFLIQYYNGEERAKGNILERFSAQQFPDLHSELNLSSLELGDSALYFCASSGAGGWGDTQYFGPGTRLTVL.

With regard to this clonotype: This may be a read error, as it is one base from a much larger clone. The chain couples TRBV3-1 to TRBJ1-2; 8 bases line up with TRBD1. Germline V gene data show CDR1 as LGHDT and CDR2 as YNNKEL (reference sequence). The length of the CDR3 is 14 residues. CDR3 nucleotide sequence: TGTGCCAGCAGGCCTTCTGGACAGGGTCGGGGCTACGCCTTC. Its protein is CASRPSGQGRGYAF.